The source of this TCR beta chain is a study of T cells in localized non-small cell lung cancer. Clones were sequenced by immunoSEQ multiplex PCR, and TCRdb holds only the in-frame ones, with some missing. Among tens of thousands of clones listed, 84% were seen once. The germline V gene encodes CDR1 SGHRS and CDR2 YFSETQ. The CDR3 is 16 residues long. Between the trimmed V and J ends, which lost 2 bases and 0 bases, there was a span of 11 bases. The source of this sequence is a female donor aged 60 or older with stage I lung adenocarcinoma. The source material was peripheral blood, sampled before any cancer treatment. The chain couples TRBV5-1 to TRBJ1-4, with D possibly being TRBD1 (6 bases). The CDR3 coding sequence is TGCGCCAGCAGCTTAGCTGACAGGACAACTAATGAAAAACTGTTTTTT. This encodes CASSLADRTTNEKLFF. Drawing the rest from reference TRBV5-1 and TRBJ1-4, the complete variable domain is KAGVTQTPRYLIKTRGQQVTLSCSPISGHRSVSWYQQTPGQGLQFLFEYFSETQRNKGNFPGRFSGRQFSNSRSEMNVSTLELGDSALYLCASSLADRTTNEKLFFGSGTQLSVL.